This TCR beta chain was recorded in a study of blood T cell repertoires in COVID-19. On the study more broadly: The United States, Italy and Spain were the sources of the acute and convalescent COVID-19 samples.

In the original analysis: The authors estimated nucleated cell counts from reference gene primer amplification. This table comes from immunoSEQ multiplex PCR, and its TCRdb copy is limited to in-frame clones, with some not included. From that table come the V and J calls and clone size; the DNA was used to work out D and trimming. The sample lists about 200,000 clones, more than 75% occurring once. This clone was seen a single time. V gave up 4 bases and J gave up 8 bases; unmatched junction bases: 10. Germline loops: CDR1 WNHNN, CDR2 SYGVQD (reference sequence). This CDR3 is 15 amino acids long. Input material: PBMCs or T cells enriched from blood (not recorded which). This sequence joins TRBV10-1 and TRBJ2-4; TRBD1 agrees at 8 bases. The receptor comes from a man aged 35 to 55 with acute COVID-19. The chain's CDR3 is CASSVTTGGRYIQYF. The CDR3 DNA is TGCGCCAGCAGTGTTACAACAGGGGGGAGATACATTCAGTACTTC.